This T cell receptor beta chain was identified in a study of neurological immune-mediated disorders. Findings and limits, study-wide: The most TCR clonal expansion was seen in HTLV-1-associated myelopathy, whereas the least was seen in multiple sclerosis, below the level in healthy controls.

This clonotype was counted at least ten times. Its antigen is as yet unknown. A 10-nucleotide random UMI tagged transcripts in template-switch 5'RACE cDNA synthesis. Via MiXCR, TCRdb re-called the 5' RACE reads, giving one row per CDR3 protein. Of around 16,000 distinct CDR3 sequences listed, roughly 3.5% were seen once; the top ten hold around 20%. Germline CDR1 reads MGHRA; CDR2 reads YSYEKL. Trimming stripped 0 bases from V and 5 bases from J, with 14 bases between. The length of the CDR3 is 15 residues. The sample was CD8+ T cells from blood. This TCR derives from a woman aged 40-49 years in good health. V is TRBV4-1 and J is TRBJ2-7; no reliable D call. CDR3 DNA: TGCGCCAGCAGCCAAGACCCGTTCCCGAGAGACGAGCAGTACTTC. Residues: CASSQDPFPRDEQYF.